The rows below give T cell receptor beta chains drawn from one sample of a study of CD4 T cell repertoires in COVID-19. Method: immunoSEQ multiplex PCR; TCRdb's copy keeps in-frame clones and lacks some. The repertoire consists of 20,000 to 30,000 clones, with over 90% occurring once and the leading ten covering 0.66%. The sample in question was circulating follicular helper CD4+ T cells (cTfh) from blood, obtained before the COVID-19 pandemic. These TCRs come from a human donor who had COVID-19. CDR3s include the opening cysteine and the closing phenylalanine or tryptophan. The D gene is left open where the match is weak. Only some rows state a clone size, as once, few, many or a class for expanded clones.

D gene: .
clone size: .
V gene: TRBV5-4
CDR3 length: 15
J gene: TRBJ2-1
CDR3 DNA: TGTGCCAGCAGCTTGGAAGAGGGCTCCTACAATGAGCAGTTCTTC
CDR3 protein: CASSLEEGSYNEQFF

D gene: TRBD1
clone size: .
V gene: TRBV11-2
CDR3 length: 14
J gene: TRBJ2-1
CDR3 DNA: TGTGCCAGCAGCGACGGGACAGGGGTGGGAGAGCAGTTCTTC
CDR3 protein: CASSDGTGVGEQFF

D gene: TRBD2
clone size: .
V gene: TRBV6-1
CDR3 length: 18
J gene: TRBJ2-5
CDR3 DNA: TGTGCCAGCAGTGGGAAAATGTTATCTAGCGGGATAGGGGAGACCCAGTACTTC
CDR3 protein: CASSGKMLSSGIGETQYF

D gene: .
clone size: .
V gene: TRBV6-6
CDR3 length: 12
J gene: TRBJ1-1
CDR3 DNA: TGTGCCAGCAAGCGCGAGAACACTGAAGCTTTCTTT
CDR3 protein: CASKRENTEAFF

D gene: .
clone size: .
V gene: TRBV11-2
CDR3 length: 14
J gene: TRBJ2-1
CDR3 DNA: TGTGCCAGCAGACTAGCTGGAGCTTACAATGAGCAGTTCTTC
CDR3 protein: CASRLAGAYNEQFF

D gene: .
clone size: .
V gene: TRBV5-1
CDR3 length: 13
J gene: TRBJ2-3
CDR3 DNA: TGCGCCAGCAGCCAGCCCCCAGGCGATACGCAGTATTTT
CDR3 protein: CASSQPPGDTQYF

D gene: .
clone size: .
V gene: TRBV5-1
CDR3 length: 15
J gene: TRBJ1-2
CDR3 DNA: TGCGCCAGCAGCTTGGCCGGAGGCAGTCGGTATGGCTACACCTTC
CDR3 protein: CASSLAGGSRYGYTF

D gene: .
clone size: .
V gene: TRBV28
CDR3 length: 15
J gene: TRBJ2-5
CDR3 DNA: TGTGCCAGCAGCCGACCGAGAGGGGGACAAGAGACCCAGTACTTC
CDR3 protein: CASSRPRGGQETQYF

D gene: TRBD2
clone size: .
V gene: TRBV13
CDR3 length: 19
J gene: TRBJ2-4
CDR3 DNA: TGTGCCAGCAGCTATACCGGGACTAGCGCGTTTCTAGCCAAAAACATTCAGTACTTC
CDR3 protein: CASSYTGTSAFLAKNIQYF

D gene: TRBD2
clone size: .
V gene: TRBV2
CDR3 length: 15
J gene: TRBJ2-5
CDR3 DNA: TGTGCCAGCAGTGGAGCGGGGGGGCCCCTGGAGACCCAGTACTTC
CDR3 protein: CASSGAGGPLETQYF

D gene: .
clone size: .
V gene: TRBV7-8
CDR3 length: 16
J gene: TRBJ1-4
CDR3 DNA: TGTGCCAGCAGCTTAGTGAGGCAGGGCACTAATGAAAAACTGTTTTTT
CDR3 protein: CASSLVRQGTNEKLFF

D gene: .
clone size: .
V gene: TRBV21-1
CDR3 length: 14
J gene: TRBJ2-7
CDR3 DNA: TGTGCCACCGCTGATCGGGGGGCCGCTGACGAGCAGTACTTC
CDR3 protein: CATADRGAADEQYF

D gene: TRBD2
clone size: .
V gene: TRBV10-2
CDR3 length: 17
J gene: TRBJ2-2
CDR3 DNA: TGCGCCAGCTGGGGGACTAGCGGGACAAAAAACACCGGGGAGCTGTTTTTT
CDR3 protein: CASWGTSGTKNTGELFF

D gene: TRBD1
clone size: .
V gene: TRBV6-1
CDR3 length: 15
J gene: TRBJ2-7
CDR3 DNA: TGTGCCAGCAGGAGGGGAGAGGGGGCGTTCTACGAGCAGTACTTC
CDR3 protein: CASRRGEGAFYEQYF

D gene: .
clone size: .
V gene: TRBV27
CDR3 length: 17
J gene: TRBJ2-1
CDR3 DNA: TGTGCCAGCAGATCCACCTCCTTAGCGAGCGCCTACAATGAGCAGTTCTTC
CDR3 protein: CASRSTSLASAYNEQFF

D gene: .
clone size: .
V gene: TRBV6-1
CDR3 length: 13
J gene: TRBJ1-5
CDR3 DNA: TGTGCCAGCAGTTCAGGGTCATATCAGCCCCAGCATTTT
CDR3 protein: CASSSGSYQPQHF

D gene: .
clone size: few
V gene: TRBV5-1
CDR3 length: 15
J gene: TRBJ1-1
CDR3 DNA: TGCGCCAGCAGACCGACCGGGACACCGAACACTGAAGCTTTCTTT
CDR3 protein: CASRPTGTPNTEAFF

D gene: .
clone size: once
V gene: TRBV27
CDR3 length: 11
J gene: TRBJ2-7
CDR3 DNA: TGTGCCTTGGCGGGGTTAAGTGAGCAGTACTTC
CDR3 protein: CALAGLSEQYF

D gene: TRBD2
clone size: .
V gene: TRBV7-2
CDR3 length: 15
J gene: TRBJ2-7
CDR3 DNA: TGTGCCAGCAGTAGCCGACTAGCGGGAGGCAGGGAGCAGTACTTC
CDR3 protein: CASSSRLAGGREQYF

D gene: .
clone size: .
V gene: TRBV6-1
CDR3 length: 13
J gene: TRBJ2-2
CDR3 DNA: TGTGCCGGCTCCCTAGAGGTAACCGGGGAGCTGTTTTTT
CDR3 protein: CAGSLEVTGELFF

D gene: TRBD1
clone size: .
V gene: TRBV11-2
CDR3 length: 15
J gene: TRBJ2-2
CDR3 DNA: TGTGCCAGCAGCTCCCGACAGGGGAAAACCGGGGAGCTGTTTTTT
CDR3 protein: CASSSRQGKTGELFF

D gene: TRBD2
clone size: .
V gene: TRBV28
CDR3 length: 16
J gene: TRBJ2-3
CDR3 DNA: TGTGCCAGCAGTTCATTAGGGACTAGCGGCACAGATACGCAGTATTTT
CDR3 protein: CASSSLGTSGTDTQYF

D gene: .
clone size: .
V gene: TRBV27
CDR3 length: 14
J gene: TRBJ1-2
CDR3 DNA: TGTGCCAGCAGTTTATCCCCCCAGGACTCGAGCTACACCTTC
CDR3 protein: CASSLSPQDSSYTF

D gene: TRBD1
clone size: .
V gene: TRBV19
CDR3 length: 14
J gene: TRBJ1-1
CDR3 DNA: TGTGCCAGTAGGGAGACAGGGTCGGGCACTGAAGCTTTCTTT
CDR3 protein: CASRETGSGTEAFF

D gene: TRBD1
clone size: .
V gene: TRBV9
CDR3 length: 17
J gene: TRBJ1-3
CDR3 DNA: TGTGCCAGCAGCGTAGGAGGGACAGGATTCTCTGGAAACACCATATATTTT
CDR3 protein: CASSVGGTGFSGNTIYF

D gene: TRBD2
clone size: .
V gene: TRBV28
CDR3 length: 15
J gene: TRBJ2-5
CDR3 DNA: TGTGCCAGCAGCCCCGCGGGAGGGGGGAGGGAGACCCAGTACTTC
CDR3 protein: CASSPAGGGRETQYF

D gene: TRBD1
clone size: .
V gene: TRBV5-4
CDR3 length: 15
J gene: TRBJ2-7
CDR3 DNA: TGTGCCAGCAGCCGGAGGGGGACAGGGGGGTACGAGCAGTACTTC
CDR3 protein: CASSRRGTGGYEQYF

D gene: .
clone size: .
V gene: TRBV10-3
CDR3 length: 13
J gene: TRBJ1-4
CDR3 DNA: TGTGCCATCAAACGGGGTACTAATGAAAAACTGTTTTTT
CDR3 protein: CAIKRGTNEKLFF

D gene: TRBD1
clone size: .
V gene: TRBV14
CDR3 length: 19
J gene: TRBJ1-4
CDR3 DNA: TGTGCCAGCAGCTCCGAGGACAGGGGGCGCGGTTCGGTTAATGAAAAACTGTTTTTT
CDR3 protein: CASSSEDRGRGSVNEKLFF

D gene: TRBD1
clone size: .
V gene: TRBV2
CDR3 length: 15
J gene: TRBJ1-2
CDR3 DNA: TGTGCCAGCAGTAGGGGACAGGGATTTGGCTATGGCTACACCTTC
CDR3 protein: CASSRGQGFGYGYTF

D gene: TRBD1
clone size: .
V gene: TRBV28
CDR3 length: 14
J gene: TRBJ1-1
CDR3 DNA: TGTGCCAGCAGGTCCCAGGGGGAAGGGACTGAAGCTTTCTTT
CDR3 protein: CASRSQGEGTEAFF

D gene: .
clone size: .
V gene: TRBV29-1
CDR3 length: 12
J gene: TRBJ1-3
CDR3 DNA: TGCAGCGTTGATCCGGGTGGAAACACCATATATTTT
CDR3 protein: CSVDPGGNTIYF

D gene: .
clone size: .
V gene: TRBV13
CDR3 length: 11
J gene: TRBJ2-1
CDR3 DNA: TGTGCCAGCAGCTTTAGATATGAGCAGTTCTTC
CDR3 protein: CASSFRYEQFF

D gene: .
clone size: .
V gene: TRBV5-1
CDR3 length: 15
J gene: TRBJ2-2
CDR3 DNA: TGCGCCAGCAGCACGGGCCAGGGGTCTACCGGGGAGCTGTTTTTT
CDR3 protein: CASSTGQGSTGELFF

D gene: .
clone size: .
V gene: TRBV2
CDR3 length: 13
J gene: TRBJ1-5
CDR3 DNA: TGTGCCAGCAAGTGGGGCCTAAATCAGCCCCAGCATTTT
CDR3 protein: CASKWGLNQPQHF

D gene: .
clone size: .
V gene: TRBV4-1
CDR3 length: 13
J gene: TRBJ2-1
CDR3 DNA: TGCGCCAGCAGCCACCTACAAGCGGAAGAGCAGTTCTTC
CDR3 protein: CASSHLQAEEQFF

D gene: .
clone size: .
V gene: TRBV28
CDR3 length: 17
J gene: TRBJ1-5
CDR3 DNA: TGTGCCAGCAGTTTACCACCGGCGGGAGGGGGCAATCAGCCCCAGCATTTT
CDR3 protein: CASSLPPAGGGNQPQHF

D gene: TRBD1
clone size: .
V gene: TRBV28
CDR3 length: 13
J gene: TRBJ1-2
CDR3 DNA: TGTGCCAGCCTTCCACAGGGGGACTATGGCTACACCTTC
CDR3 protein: CASLPQGDYGYTF

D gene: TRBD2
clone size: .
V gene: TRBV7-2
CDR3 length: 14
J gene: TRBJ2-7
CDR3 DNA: TGTGCCAGCAGCTTACTCGGGGGGGCGGGGGAGCAGTACTTC
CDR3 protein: CASSLLGGAGEQYF

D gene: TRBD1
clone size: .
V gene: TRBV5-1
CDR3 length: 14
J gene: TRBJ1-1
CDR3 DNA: TGCGCCAGCAGCAGAGGACAGGAGAACACTGAAGCTTTCTTT
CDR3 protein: CASSRGQENTEAFF